These T cell receptor beta chains were read from a single sample in a study of T cell responses to AZD1222 COVID-19 vaccine. The data were produced by immunoSEQ multiplex PCR, yet TCRdb's version contains in-frame clones alone and is incomplete. The sample has some 150,000 clones; 90% to 95% are singletons. The sequenced sample was peripheral blood, obtained on day 0 of AZD1222 vaccination. The receptors here all came from an adult in good health. The CDR3 runs from the conserved cysteine through the conserved F or W. D genes are given only for firm matches. Clone sizes are given selectively: once, few, many, or a class where the clone is expanded.

CDR3 length | J gene | clone size | D gene | V gene | CDR3 DNA | CDR3 protein
14 | TRBJ2-7 | once | TRBD2 | TRBV9 | TGTGCCAGCAGCGTAGGGTTAGCGGGAGGGCCGGGGTACTTC | CASSVGLAGGPGYF
16 | TRBJ2-3 | NA | TRBD2 | TRBV6-5 | TGTGCCAGCAGTTACCAACTAGCGGGGGGTGCCAATACGCAGTATTTT | CASSYQLAGGANTQYF
17 | TRBJ2-2 | NA | NA | TRBV7-2 | TGTGCCAGCAGCCCCTCCCGGGGACACTCGAACACCGGGGAGCTGTTTTTT | CASSPSRGHSNTGELFF
13 | TRBJ2-5 | NA | NA | TRBV5-6 | TGTGCCAGCAGCTTTTTACCCCTCGGGACCCAGTACTTC | CASSFLPLGTQYF
14 | TRBJ2-3 | NA | NA | TRBV29-1 | TGCAGCGCCGGGGGGCAGGGGATGGCAGATACGCAGTATTTT | CSAGGQGMADTQYF
12 | TRBJ1-6 | NA | NA | TRBV19 | TGTGCCAGTAGTATAAAGGGGCTCGCCCTCCACTTT | CASSIKGLALHF
19 | TRBJ2-5 | NA | TRBD2 | TRBV9 | TGTGCCAGCAGCGTAGACAGTAGTGGGAGCGGGGCCCCACAAGAGACCCAGTACTTC | CASSVDSSGSGAPQETQYF
14 | TRBJ1-2 | NA | NA | TRBV6-6 | TGTGCCAGCAGTTACTCATCAGGGATCTATGGCTACACCTTC | CASSYSSGIYGYTF
16 | TRBJ1-1 | NA | NA | TRBV6-1 | TGTGCCAGCAGTGAAGCGTGGAGGGCGAGAAACACTGAAGCTTTCTTT | CASSEAWRARNTEAFF
14 | TRBJ2-4 | once | NA | TRBV2 | TGTGCCAGCAGGATCGGCGGGGCCAAAAACATTCAGTACTTC | CASRIGGAKNIQYF
15 | TRBJ2-7 | NA | NA | TRBV19 | TGTGCCAGTAGTATAGGGAGGGTGCCCTCCTACGAGCAGTACTTC | CASSIGRVPSYEQYF
17 | TRBJ1-5 | NA | NA | TRBV12-1 | TGTGCCAGCAGCCTCAGGGGGCGAGAACCACACAATCAGCCCCAGCATTTT | CASSLRGREPHNQPQHF
15 | TRBJ2-1 | NA | NA | TRBV7-6 | TGTGCCAGCAACGCAGGGTATCAGTCCTACAATGAGCAGTTCTTC | CASNAGYQSYNEQFF
15 | TRBJ1-6 | NA | NA | TRBV27 | TGTGCCAGCAGTTTAATCGGGGGGCTTGGGTCACCCCTCCACTTT | CASSLIGGLGSPLHF
15 | TRBJ1-1 | NA | NA | TRBV7-9 | TGTGCCAGCAGCTTAGGATGGGGGGAGAACACTGAAGCTTTCTTT | CASSLGWGENTEAFF
13 | TRBJ1-2 | NA | TRBD1 | TRBV5-1 | TGCGCCAGCAGCTTGGGAGGGGGCCATGGCTACACCTTC | CASSLGGGHGYTF
15 | TRBJ2-2 | NA | TRBD2 | TRBV7-8 | TGTGCCAGCAGCCGAAGCGGGGCGAACACCGGGGAGCTGTTTTTT | CASSRSGANTGELFF
15 | TRBJ1-1 | NA | NA | TRBV27 | TGTGCCAGCTACGCACTGGGCACTCAGGGGCTAGGCGCTTTCTTT | CASYALGTQGLGAFF
15 | TRBJ2-2 | NA | NA | TRBV5-1 | TGCGCCAGCAGCTTACGAGCGCTGAACACCGGGGAGCTGTTTTTT | CASSLRALNTGELFF
11 | TRBJ1-6 | NA | NA | TRBV27 | TGTGTGGGACCAGGGTATCGGCTCCTCCACTTT | CVGPGYRLLHF
13 | TRBJ2-7 | NA | NA | TRBV27 | TGTGCCAGCAGTTCAGCAGGTCCCTACGAGCAGTACTTC | CASSSAGPYEQYF
11 | TRBJ2-5 | NA | NA | TRBV5-4 | TGTGCCAGCAGCTTGGCAGAGACCCAGTACTTC | CASSLAETQYF
11 | TRBJ2-3 | NA | NA | TRBV20-1 | TGCAGTGCCACTAGCACAGATACGCAGTATTTT | CSATSTDTQYF
11 | TRBJ1-1 | NA | NA | TRBV20-1 | TGCAGTGCTAGATCGTCGACTGAAGCTTTCTTT | CSARSSTEAFF
16 | TRBJ2-2 | NA | NA | TRBV7-8 | TGTGCCAGCAGCTTAGGACAACCAGCGAACACCGGGGAGCTGTTTTTT | CASSLGQPANTGELFF
15 | TRBJ2-5 | NA | TRBD2 | TRBV5-6 | TGTGCCAGCAGCTTCTCCCAGCGGGAGATAGAGACCCAGTACTTC | CASSFSQREIETQYF
13 | TRBJ1-2 | NA | TRBD1 | TRBV27 | TGTGCCAGCACCCTTAGACAGGGGGCAAGCTACACCTTC | CASTLRQGASYTF